These 8 T cell receptor beta chains originate from one sample sequenced in a study of blood T cell repertoires in COVID-19. The protocol was immunoSEQ multiplex PCR, while the TCRdb copy is restricted to in-frame clones and leaves out a portion. This table has about 160,000 clones, less than 85% appearing once. The sample comprised peripheral blood. These receptors were taken from a woman older than 75 with active or convalescent COVID-19.

This chain uses TRBV6-1 with TRBJ1-3; no definite D call. V lost 5 bases, J lost 4 bases, and 12 bases lay in between. The CDR3 is 14 amino acids. Per the germline V gene, CDR1 is MNHNS and CDR2 is SASEGT. CDR3 bases: TGTGCCAGCAGTTCGCCCGCGTCAGGAAACACCATATATTTT. Its translation is CASSSPASGNTIYF.

Only one count was recorded for this clone. V and J are TRBV7-2 and TRBJ2-1; 9 bases line up with TRBD2. CDR3 length: 17 residues. V shed 2 bases, J shed 4 bases, and the junction held 9 bases outside the gene matches. Germline V gene data show CDR1 as SGHTA and CDR2 as FQGNSA. CDR3 loop: CASSLWAAGGGYNEQFF. CDR3 nucleotides: TGTGCCAGCAGCTTATGGGCAGCGGGAGGAGGGTACAATGAGCAGTTCTTC.

CDR3 coding DNA: TGTGCCAGCAGCCCGCATACAGACACCGGGGAGCTGTTTTTT. Translated: CASSPHTDTGELFF. The J gene is TRBJ2-2, the V gene TRBV7-3, with D unclear. The V and J ends lost 5 bases and 3 bases respectively, with 10 bases between them. Germline lookup yields CDR1 SGHTA and CDR2 FQGTGA. The CDR3 has 14 amino acids.

The chain recombines TRBV5-8 with TRBJ1-2; 8 bases match TRBD1. Germline values: CDR1 SGHTS, CDR2 YDEGEE. CDR3 size: 18 residues. V was pared by 3 bases and J by 2 bases, with 15 bases of the junction left unmatched. The CDR3 reads CASSSVFSGGVENYGYTF. The DNA for the CDR3 is TGTGCCAGCAGCTCCGTCTTTTCAGGGGGCGTCGAGAACTATGGCTACACCTTC.

This chain joins TRBV15 and TRBJ2-3, with D tentatively TRBD1 (5 bases). Germline V CDR1 and CDR2: LNHNV, YYDKDF (reference sequence). This CDR3 is built from 12 residues. V lost 5 bases and J 6 bases, leaving 9 bases between the germline ends. This chain's CDR3 is CATSGHKDTQYF. The CDR3 DNA sequence: TGTGCCACCAGCGGACACAAGGATACGCAGTATTTT.

The V call is TRBV5-6, the J call TRBJ1-2, with D perhaps matching TRBD1 (6 bases). There are 14 residues in the CDR3. V was cut by 2 bases and J by 6 bases, with 14 bases left in between. Germline CDR1 SGHDT, CDR2 YYEEEE. CDR3 bases: TGTGCCAGCAGCTTCAGGGGCGCATTACATGGCTACACCTTC. This gives the protein CASSFRGALHGYTF.

V usage is TRBV19 and J usage is TRBJ1-2; D is unclear. CDR3 length: 13 amino acids. V dropped 3 bases and J dropped 1 base, with 6 bases sitting between them. From germline, CDR1 is LNHDA and CDR2 SQIVND (reference sequence). The CDR3 bases are TGTGCCAGTAGTATGCGGGATAACTATGGCTACACCTTC. Its translation is CASSMRDNYGYTF.

The chain links TRBV5-1 to TRBJ2-7, with D perhaps TRBD1 (6 bases). The CDR3 contains 14 residues. The germline V and J ends were trimmed by 0 bases and 4 bases, with 11 bases remaining between them. Germline loops: CDR1 SGHRS, CDR2 YFSETQ. CDR3 sequence reads: CASSLAWGPYEQYF. In DNA, the CDR3 is TGCGCCAGCAGCTTGGCCTGGGGGCCTTACGAGCAGTACTTC.